Listed below are T cell receptor beta chains from one sample, sequenced in a study of tumour-infiltrating T cells in Burkitt lymphoma. Libraries were prepared by immunoSEQ multiplex PCR; TCRdb keeps only in-frame clonotypes and omits some of them. The sample yields 1,100 to 1,500 clones, approximately 11% seen once. Source material: tumor tissue. The receptors originated from a human donor with Burkitt lymphoma. The CDR3 runs from the conserved cysteine through the conserved F or W. A D gene is named only where the DNA matches it firmly. The listing skips clone size in some rows; elsewhere it reads once, few, many or a size class.

TGTGCCAGCAGCTCATCCGGGACAAAACAAGAGACCCAGTACTTC | CASSSSGTKQETQYF | . | TRBJ2-5 | . | TRBV7-3
TGTGCCTGGAGTGTAGGGGGCTCAAATAATTCACCCCTCCACTTT | CAWSVGGSNNSPLHF | . | TRBJ1-6 | TRBD1 | TRBV30
TGTGCCAGCTCACCTATTCCGAGGAACACCGGGGAGCTGTTTTTT | CASSPIPRNTGELFF | few | TRBJ2-2 | . | TRBV18
TGTGCCAGCAGCGTAGCGGGGGCAGAGACCCAGTACTTC | CASSVAGAETQYF | . | TRBJ2-5 | TRBD2 | TRBV5-6
TGCGCCAGCAGCAAGGGGTCGGGGGCCACTGAAGCTTTCTTT | CASSKGSGATEAFF | . | TRBJ1-1 | . | TRBV5-1
TGTGCCAGCAGTTACTATGGGTCCGGGGAGCTGTTTTTT | CASSYYGSGELFF | . | TRBJ2-2 | . | TRBV6-5
TGTGCCAGCACCCAGACGTGGGGTGAAAAACTGTTTTTT | CASTQTWGEKLFF | . | TRBJ1-4 | . | TRBV7-2
TGTGCCAGCAGCTTTATCCGGGACGGTAACACTGAAGCTTTCTTT | CASSFIRDGNTEAFF | . | TRBJ1-1 | . | TRBV13
TGTGCCAGCAGCGTAAAGGGGACAGCGGAAAAACTGTTTTTT | CASSVKGTAEKLFF | . | TRBJ1-4 | TRBD1 | TRBV9
TGTGCCAGCAGCCGGAGCGGGACAGGGACGCACGAGCAGTACTTC | CASSRSGTGTHEQYF | . | TRBJ2-7 | TRBD1 | TRBV7-3
TGTGCCAGCAGTTTGGCGGGGAATTCACCCCTCCACTTT | CASSLAGNSPLHF | few | TRBJ1-6 | . | TRBV27
TGTGCCAGCAGCGACGGGACCCGGGGGGGCGGAGAGACCCAGTACTTC | CASSDGTRGGGETQYF | . | TRBJ2-5 | TRBD2 | TRBV2
TGCGCCAGCAGCCGATCCGGGACAGGGCTAATAACTAATGAAAAACTGTTTTTT | CASSRSGTGLITNEKLFF | . | TRBJ1-4 | TRBD1 | TRBV4-1
TGTGCCAGCAGCCCACGGGGGGCCTCCACCGGGGAGCTGTTTTTT | CASSPRGASTGELFF | . | TRBJ2-2 | . | TRBV11-3
TGTGCCAGCAGCGTCTCAGGGGGGAGCTCCTACAATGAGCAGTTCTTC | CASSVSGGSSYNEQFF | few | TRBJ2-1 | . | TRBV9
TGTGCCAGCAGCTTAAACGGGGATGGCGGGGAGCTGTTTTTT | CASSLNGDGGELFF | . | TRBJ2-2 | . | TRBV7-3
TGTACCAGCAGTAGGTCCCGTAATCAGCCCCAGCATTTT | CTSSRSRNQPQHF | few | TRBJ1-5 | . | TRBV27
TGTGCCAGTAGCCTCAGCTGGAACACTGAAGCTTTCTTT | CASSLSWNTEAFF | few | TRBJ1-1 | . | TRBV19
TGTGCCAGCAGCGCCATCCGCGGGAGCACAGATACGCAGTATTTT | CASSAIRGSTDTQYF | . | TRBJ2-3 | . | TRBV9
TGCGCCACCCCCCGATCTAGCGGGGCCGGTCTCCGAGGGACCCAGTACTTC | CATPRSSGAGLRGTQYF | few | TRBJ2-5 | TRBD2 | TRBV5-1
TGTGCCAGCAGCAGTACGACCCAAGAGACCCAGTACTTC | CASSSTTQETQYF | few | TRBJ2-5 | . | TRBV6-1
TGTGCCAGCAGTGTGGGTGACACTGAAGCTTTCTTT | CASSVGDTEAFF | . | TRBJ1-1 | . | TRBV6-1
TGTGCCAGTAGTATCGCACTAGCGTACGAGCAGTACTTC | CASSIALAYEQYF | few | TRBJ2-7 | TRBD2 | TRBV19
TGCGCCAGCAGCTTGGGCCACGGGGACGAGCAGTACTTC | CASSLGHGDEQYF | . | TRBJ2-7 | . | TRBV5-1
TGTGCCAGCAGCCAACTCGACAGGGATGGCTACACCTTC | CASSQLDRDGYTF | few | TRBJ1-2 | TRBD1 | TRBV14
TGTGCCAGCAGTCACACAGATACGCAGTATTTT | CASSHTDTQYF | few | TRBJ2-3 | . | TRBV6-5
TGTGCCAGCAGCTCAGAGGGACTAGCGGCCGACAATGAGCAGTTCTTC | CASSSEGLAADNEQFF | few | TRBJ2-1 | TRBD2 | TRBV9
TGTGCCAGCTTCGATGGATTCTCTGGGGCCAACGTCCTGACTTTC | CASFDGFSGANVLTF | few | TRBJ2-6 | . | TRBV18
TGTGCCAGCAGCTCGATTCAAGGGCTCTCGTTC | CASSSIQGLSF | few | TRBJ2-7 | . | TRBV5-6
TGTGCCAGCAGCCAAGACGGGACTAGCAAGGGCGGGGAGTTGTTTTTT | CASSQDGTSKGGELFF | . | TRBJ2-2 | TRBD2 | TRBV4-2
TGTGCCAGCAGCGGTGAGAATTCACCCCTCCACTTT | CASSGENSPLHF | . | TRBJ1-6 | . | TRBV13
TGTGCCAGCAGCGACGGGGGGGTCGAGGGCTACACCTTC | CASSDGGVEGYTF | few | TRBJ1-2 | . | TRBV9
TGTGCCATCAGTGAGAGGTCATACTATGGCTACACCTTC | CAISERSYYGYTF | few | TRBJ1-2 | . | TRBV10-3
TGTGCCAGCTCACCCCCGGGGGGGGGCAAGAAGACCCAGTACTTC | CASSPPGGGKKTQYF | . | TRBJ2-5 | TRBD2 | TRBV18
TGTGCCAGCAGCTTGGGGACCGGGGAGCTGTTTTTT | CASSLGTGELFF | . | TRBJ2-2 | . | TRBV7-7
TGTGCCAGCAGCAGGACCGGGGAGCTGTTTTTT | CASSRTGELFF | . | TRBJ2-2 | . | TRBV7-9
TGTGCCAGCAGCTTAGCGTTCGGGGCGGGAAACACCGGGGAGCTGTTTTTT | CASSLAFGAGNTGELFF | . | TRBJ2-2 | . | TRBV7-9
TGTGCCTGGAGCGCCCCCCTAGCGGGGGGGCCAGTCACCGGGGAGCTGTTTTTT | CAWSAPLAGGPVTGELFF | . | TRBJ2-2 | TRBD2 | TRBV30
TGTGCCAGCAGTCCAGGACCGTCCGAGCAGTACTTC | CASSPGPSEQYF | few | TRBJ2-7 | . | TRBV13
TGTGCCAGCAGTCAACAGGGCAGTACTGAAGCTTTCTTT | CASSQQGSTEAFF | few | TRBJ1-1 | . | TRBV6-5
TGTGCCAGCAGCTTGGGGGACAGGGGCTACAATGAGCAGTTCTTC | CASSLGDRGYNEQFF | few | TRBJ2-1 | TRBD1 | TRBV5-6
TGTGCCAGCTGTGTCGCGGGGGGCGTAGAGCAGTTCTTC | CASCVAGGVEQFF | few | TRBJ2-1 | TRBD2 | TRBV6-5
TGTGCCAGCAGCATCGAAGGCACACGTAACACTGAAGCTTTCTTT | CASSIEGTRNTEAFF | few | TRBJ1-1 | . | TRBV5-6
TGTGCCAGCAGCCCCAGGGTAGGCGGTGACGAGCAGTACTTC | CASSPRVGGDEQYF | . | TRBJ2-7 | . | TRBV7-9
TGCGCCAGCCGAGCTCGGACAGGGGCCCACGAGCAGTACTTC | CASRARTGAHEQYF | few | TRBJ2-7 | TRBD1 | TRBV10-2
TGCGCCAGCGCCTCCGGGCCTACAGGGGTTCACACCTTC | CASASGPTGVHTF | . | TRBJ1-2 | TRBD1 | TRBV5-1
TGTGCCAGCAGCTCGCAGGGCGGCACTGAAGCTTTCTTT | CASSSQGGTEAFF | few | TRBJ1-1 | . | TRBV14
TGCGCCACCAGGGCAGGCCCCGGCACAGATACGCAGTATTTT | CATRAGPGTDTQYF | few | TRBJ2-3 | . | TRBV10-2
TGTGCCAGCAGTACTATCCAGGGAATGCATCCGGGTGGCTACACCTTC | CASSTIQGMHPGGYTF | few | TRBJ1-2 | . | TRBV7-9
TGTGCCAGCAGTATATCCGCCCTTTTTACCGGGGAGCTGTTTTTT | CASSISALFTGELFF | few | TRBJ2-2 | . | TRBV27
TGTGCCTGGAGTGTCTCCGGAGCGGGGGGGCGTATAACTAAGAATGAGCAGTTCTTC | CAWSVSGAGGRITKNEQFF | . | TRBJ2-1 | TRBD2 | TRBV30
TGTGCCAGCAGTCCGGACCCGGGCAGTCAGCCCCAGCATTTT | CASSPDPGSQPQHF | few | TRBJ1-5 | . | TRBV9
TGCAGTGCTAGTAACAGCTATGGCTACATCTTC | CSASNSYGYIF | . | TRBJ1-2 | . | TRBV20-1
TGTGCCATCAGTGAGTTAGAGGTCGTCAATTCACCCCTCCACTTT | CAISELEVVNSPLHF | . | TRBJ1-6 | . | TRBV10-3
TGCGCCAGCAGCTTCCGGACTAGTGCAGATACGCAGTATTTT | CASSFRTSADTQYF | . | TRBJ2-3 | TRBD2 | TRBV5-1
TGTGCCAGCAGCTTAGATCAGGGCAGGGTCTATGGCTACACCTTC | CASSLDQGRVYGYTF | few | TRBJ1-2 | . | TRBV11-2
TGTGCCTGGAGCGGCGGGACAGTAAATGAAAAACTGTTTTTT | CAWSGGTVNEKLFF | few | TRBJ1-4 | TRBD1 | TRBV30
TGCAGCGTCACTGCCGTCTCCTACGAGCAGTACTTC | CSVTAVSYEQYF | . | TRBJ2-7 | . | TRBV29-1
TGTGCCAGCAGCGTAGCTAGCGGGGGTGGCGCAGATACGCAGTATTTT | CASSVASGGGADTQYF | . | TRBJ2-3 | TRBD2 | TRBV9
TGCGCCAGCAGCCATGGGAACACTGAAGCTTTCTTT | CASSHGNTEAFF | . | TRBJ1-1 | . | TRBV4-1